The clone carrying this T cell receptor (beta chain) was seen more than once but under ten times. Its antigen is not identified. CDR3 length: 16 residues. V lost 5 bases and J 4 bases, leaving 20 bases between the germline ends. The sample belongs to a study of post-analysis software for immune sequencing data. Study-wide background: The disease courses covered relapsing-remitting, secondary progressive and progressive-relapsing multiple sclerosis.

Unique molecular identifiers tagged the TCR beta cDNA libraries. Yield was 450,000 to 650,000 cDNA molecules from around 1 to 9.1 million T cells. TCRdb reanalysed the PCR reads using MiXCR and keeps one entry per CDR3 protein. The data hold hundreds of thousands of distinct CDR3 sequences, with about 40% observed a single time. Findings and limits, study-wide: Samples from one preparation batch, clustered by F measure, grouped strongly together. Among roughly five TRBV segments more frequent in patients than controls were TRBV5-6, TRBV5-1 and TRBV20-1.

The chain carries TRBV12-3 or TRBV12-4 and TRBJ2-5; D may correspond to TRBD1 or TRBD2 (5 bases each). This receptor was identified in a girl aged 5-17 years with multiple sclerosis. The sequencing input was blood. The CDR3 loop is CASSPSTGATGETQYF. The CDR3 nucleotides are TGTGCCAGCAGTCCTAGCACCGGGGCCACGGGAGAGACCCAGTACTTC.